A few counts support the clone carrying this T cell receptor beta chain. The CDR3 has 15 amino acids. Germline lookup yields CDR1 SNHLY and CDR2 FYNNEI. The J segment lost 3 bases and the V segment lost 8 bases, leaving 7 bases of the junction unmatched. This record comes from a study of HIV-infected patients and healthy controls. In TCRdb, the 5' RACE reads were re-called with MiXCR into one record per CDR3 protein. Of tens of thousands of distinct CDR3 sequences listed, less than 20% are singletons. The clonotype was recovered from a human donor in good health. The sample was CD4+ T cells from blood. This chain uses TRBV2 with TRBJ1-6; TRBD1 matches at 7 bases. DNA for the CDR3: TGTGCCAGCTCCAATCCAGGGGGCTATAATTCACCCCTCCACTTT. It yields the protein CASSNPGGYNSPLHF.